This TCR beta chain was identified during a study of tumor-infiltrating lymphocytes in oesophageal squamous cell carcinoma. The table lists this clonotype with a count of one. TCRdb fed the PCR reads into MiXCR, producing one record per CDR3 protein. The repertoire holds 15,000 to 17,000 distinct CDR3 sequences, with around half as singletons. The CDR3 length is 13 residues. V was pared by 8 bases and J by 4 bases, with 11 bases between. Germline assignment: CDR1 MNHNS and CDR2 SASEGT. This TCR was recovered from a female donor with esophageal squamous cell carcinoma. Sequenced input: esophageal tumor tissue. The V call is TRBV6-1, the J call TRBJ1-4; TRBD1 is a possible D gene (5 bases). For the CDR3, the DNA is TGTGCCAGCCAGGACACCATTAATGAAAAACTGTTTTTT. It yields the protein CASQDTINEKLFF.